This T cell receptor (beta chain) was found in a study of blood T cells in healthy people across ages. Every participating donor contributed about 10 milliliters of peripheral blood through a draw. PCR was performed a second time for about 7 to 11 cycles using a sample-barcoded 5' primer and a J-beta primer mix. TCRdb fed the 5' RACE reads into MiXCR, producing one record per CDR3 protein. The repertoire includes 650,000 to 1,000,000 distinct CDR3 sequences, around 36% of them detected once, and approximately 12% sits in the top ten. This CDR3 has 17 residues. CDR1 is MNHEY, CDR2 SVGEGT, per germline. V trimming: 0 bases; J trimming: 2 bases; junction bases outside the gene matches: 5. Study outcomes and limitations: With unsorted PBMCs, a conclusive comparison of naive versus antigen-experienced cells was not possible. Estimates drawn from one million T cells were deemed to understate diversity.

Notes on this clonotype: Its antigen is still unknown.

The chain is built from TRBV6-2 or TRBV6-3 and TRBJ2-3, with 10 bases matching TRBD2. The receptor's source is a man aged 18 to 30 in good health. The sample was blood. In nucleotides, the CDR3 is TGTGCCAGCAGTTACTCGCCTAGCGGGAGCAACACAGATACGCAGTATTTT. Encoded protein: CASSYSPSGSNTDTQYF.